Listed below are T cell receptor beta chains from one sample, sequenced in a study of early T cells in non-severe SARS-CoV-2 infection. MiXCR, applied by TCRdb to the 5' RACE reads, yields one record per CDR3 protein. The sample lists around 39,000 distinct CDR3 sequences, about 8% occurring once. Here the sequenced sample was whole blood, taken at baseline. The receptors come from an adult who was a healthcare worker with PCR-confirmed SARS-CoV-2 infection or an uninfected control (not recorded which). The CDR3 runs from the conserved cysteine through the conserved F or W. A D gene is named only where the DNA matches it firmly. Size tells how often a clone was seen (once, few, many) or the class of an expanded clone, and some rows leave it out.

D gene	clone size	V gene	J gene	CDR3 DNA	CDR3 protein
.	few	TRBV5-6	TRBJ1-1	TGTGCCAGCAGCTTTATGTCCGCGAACACTGAAGCTTTCTTT	CASSFMSANTEAFF
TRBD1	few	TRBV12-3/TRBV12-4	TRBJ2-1	TGTGCCAGCAGCCGAAAACAGGGGGCTGCTGAGCAGTTCTTC	CASSRKQGAAEQFF
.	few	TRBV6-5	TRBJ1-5	TGTGCCAGCAAAGACAGTGCTTATCTCAATCAGCCCCAGCATTTT	CASKDSAYLNQPQHF
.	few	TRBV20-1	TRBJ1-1	TGCAGTGCTAGAGTAGGAAACACTGAAGCTTTCTTT	CSARVGNTEAFF
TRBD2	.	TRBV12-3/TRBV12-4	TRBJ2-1	TGTGCCAGCAATTCCAACCGGGGGGGTATCAATGAGCAGTTCTTC	CASNSNRGGINEQFF
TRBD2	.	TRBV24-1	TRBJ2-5	TGTGCCACCAGTGATTCTAGCGGGGGGGCGCAAGAGACCCAGTACTTC	CATSDSSGGAQETQYF
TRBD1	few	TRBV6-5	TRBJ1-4	TGTGCCAGCAGTAACAGGGGGCTCTTTGAAAAACTGTTTTTT	CASSNRGLFEKLFF
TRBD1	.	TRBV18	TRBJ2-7	TGTGCCAGCTCACCAGGGACAGGGCTGCGGGAGCAGTACTTC	CASSPGTGLREQYF
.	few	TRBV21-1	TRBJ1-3	TGTGCCAGCAGCTACAAAAAAAGGGGACATCCTTCCTCTGGAAACACCATATATTTT	CASSYKKRGHPSSGNTIYF
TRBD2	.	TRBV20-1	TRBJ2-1	TGCAGTGCTCGACTAGCCCAGGATGAGCAGTTCTTC	CSARLAQDEQFF
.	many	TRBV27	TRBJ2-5	TGTGCCAGCAGTTCAAGCGTCCGGACGACCCAGTACTTC	CASSSSVRTTQYF
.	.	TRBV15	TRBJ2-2	TGTGCCACCAGCAGGATTACCACCGGGGAGCTGTTTTTT	CATSRITTGELFF
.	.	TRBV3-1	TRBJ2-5	TGTGCCAGCAGCCAAGGTGCACCCCCGAGTCCGACCCAGTACTTC	CASSQGAPPSPTQYF
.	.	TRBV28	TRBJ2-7	TGTGCCAGCAGTTTCTACGGGCGGCAGGGGAAATACGAGCAGTACTTC	CASSFYGRQGKYEQYF
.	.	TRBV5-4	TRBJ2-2	TGTGCCAGCAGCCCTCGGCAGGGCTACACCGGGGAGCTGTTTTTT	CASSPRQGYTGELFF
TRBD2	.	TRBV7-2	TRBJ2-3	TGTGCCAGCAGCAATAGCGGGGTGAACACAGATACGCAGTATTTT	CASSNSGVNTDTQYF
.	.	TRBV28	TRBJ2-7	TGTGCCAGCAGTCCGGATCAGCACTACGAGCAGTACTTC	CASSPDQHYEQYF
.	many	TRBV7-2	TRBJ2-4	TGTGCCAGCAGCTTCCAAAGGGGCCAAAACATTCAGTACTTC	CASSFQRGQNIQYF
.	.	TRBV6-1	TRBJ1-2	TGTGCCAGCAGTGAAGAGATCCGGAGTAACTATGGCTACACCTTC	CASSEEIRSNYGYTF
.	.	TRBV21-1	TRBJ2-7	TGTGCCAGCAGCAAAGCGGGTAACTCCTACGAGCAGTACTTC	CASSKAGNSYEQYF
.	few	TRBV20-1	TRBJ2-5	TGCAGTGCTAGAGACTACCGGGGAGGAGAGACCCAGTACTTC	CSARDYRGGETQYF
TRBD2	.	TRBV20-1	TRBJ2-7	TGCAGTGCACGATCGGGGGGAACCTACGAGCAGTACTTC	CSARSGGTYEQYF
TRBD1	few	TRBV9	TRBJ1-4	TGTGCCAGCAGCGTATCAGGGGGCCAGGAAAAACTGTTTTTT	CASSVSGGQEKLFF
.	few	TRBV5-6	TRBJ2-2	TGTGCCAGCAGCTTGGTAGGAAACACCGGGGAGCTGTTTTTT	CASSLVGNTGELFF
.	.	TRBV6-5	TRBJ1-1	TGTGCCAGCAGTTACCAGACACCGCTGAACACTGAAGCTTTCTTT	CASSYQTPLNTEAFF
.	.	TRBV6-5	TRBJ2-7	TGTGCCAGCAGTAACGGCGGGGTCCCCGAGCAGTACTTC	CASSNGGVPEQYF
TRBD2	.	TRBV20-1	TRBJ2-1	TGCAGTGCAGAACCGGGACTAGCGGGCTCCTACAATGAGCAGTTCTTC	CSAEPGLAGSYNEQFF
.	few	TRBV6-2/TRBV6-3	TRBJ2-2	TGTGCCACCGCTGTAGGGGGGACGAACACCGGGGAGCTGTTTTTT	CATAVGGTNTGELFF
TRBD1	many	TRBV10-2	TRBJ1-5	TGCGCCAGCCGAGGGACAGGGAACAATCAGCCCCAGCATTTT	CASRGTGNNQPQHF
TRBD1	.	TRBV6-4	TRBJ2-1	TGTGCCAGCAGTGACTCGCCAGGGGGAGATGAGCAGTTCTTC	CASSDSPGGDEQFF
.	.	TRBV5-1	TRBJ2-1	TGCGCCAGCAGCTTGGGGGCCCCCTACAATGAGCAGTTCTTC	CASSLGAPYNEQFF